What follows describes a single TCR beta chain. These data come from a study of cytomegalovirus exposure and HLA in healthy donors. Researchers ran the PCR with 60 Vbeta and 13 Jbeta primers. This table comes from immunoSEQ multiplex PCR, and its TCRdb copy is limited to in-frame clones, with some not included. The data contain 85,000 to 110,000 clones, more than 75% of them singletons. V was cut by 0 bases and J by 3 bases, with 9 bases left in between. Germline-derived CDR1 and CDR2 are LNHNV and YYDKDF (reference sequence). There are 14 residues in the CDR3. The chain joins TRBV15 to TRBJ2-7; tentatively, D is TRBD2 (6 bases). The clonotype originates from a woman younger than 30 in good health and CMV-seropositive. The sequenced sample consisted of PBMCs. The CDR3 region is CATSRDGSLYEQYF. The CDR3, as DNA: TGTGCCACCAGCAGAGACGGGAGTCTCTACGAGCAGTACTTC.